A single sample is the source of the 10 T cell receptor beta chains below, sequenced in a study of TIL therapy for anti-PD-1-resistant metastatic lung cancer. The time point was: pre-treatment sample, taken before nivolumab and TIL therapy. The tumor samples were excised metastases, mostly pleural nodules or supraclavicular lymph nodes. The immunoSEQ assay was v3. Produced via immunoSEQ multiplex PCR; TCRdb's table is partial and in-frame only. The sample records about 50,000 clones, 71% being singletons. The starting material was tumor tissue, obtained at baseline. The receptors derive from a person between 30 and 79 years old with non-small cell lung cancer.

The chain employs TRBV28 and TRBJ1-4; 7 bases are a match to TRBD1. V shed 1 base and J 5 bases; nucleotides not matched to a gene: 1. Germline V CDR1 and CDR2: MDHEN, SYDVKM. The CDR3 sequence is 14 residues long. The CDR3 DNA sequence: TGTGCCAGCAGTTTATCAGGGGGGAATGAAAAACTGTTTTTT. Translating it yields CASSLSGGNEKLFF.

V is TRBV6-5 and J is TRBJ2-7; D is unresolved. CDR1 is MNHEY and CDR2 is SVGAGI in the germline V gene. Between the trimmed V and J ends, which lost 2 bases and 7 bases, there was a span of 6 bases. This CDR3 spans 11 amino acids. This CDR3 is CASSYPEEQYF. CDR3 bases: TGTGCCAGCAGTTACCCCGAGGAGCAGTACTTC.

The V gene is TRBV18, the J gene TRBJ1-6; 8 bases are shared with TRBD1. V shed 2 bases, J shed 7 bases, and the junction held 4 bases outside the gene matches. The CDR3 consists of 15 residues. Germline CDR1 and CDR2: KGHSH and LQKENI. The CDR3 coding sequence is TGTGCCAGCTCACCAGGACAGGGTGGGAATTCACCCCTCCACTTT. Protein sequence: CASSPGQGGNSPLHF.

A note on this clone: Its ends do not fully match the called genes, so a read error is possible. The rearrangement links TRBV9 to TRBJ2-1, with a possible D match to TRBD2 (7 bases). The CDR3 sequence is 15 residues long. Germline V lookup: CDR1 SGDLS, CDR2 YYNGEE. CDR3 DNA: TGTGCCAGCACCGTAGGGGGGGCCCCCTACAATGAGCAGTTCTTC. Translating it yields CASTVGGAPYNEQFF.

The V call is TRBV28, the J call TRBJ2-6; TRBD2 matches at 15 bases. This CDR3 spans 20 amino acids. Germline values: CDR1 MDHEN, CDR2 SYDVKM. Unmatched junction bases numbered 7, after V lost 2 bases and J lost 2 bases. The CDR3 protein is CASSLGIRTSGRAGANVLTF. The CDR3 DNA is TGTGCCAGCAGTTTAGGGATTCGGACTAGCGGGAGGGCTGGGGCCAACGTCCTGACTTTC.

This clone was recorded a few times. The CDR3 DNA is TGTGCCTGGGGCCACGAGACCCAGTACTTC. Amino acids: CAWGHETQYF. The chain links TRBV30 to TRBJ2-5; D ambiguous. The ends were cut back, 5 bases at V and 5 bases at J, with 6 bases in the middle. The CDR3 runs 10 residues. Germline lookup yields CDR1 GTSNPN and CDR2 SVGIG (reference sequence).

This clone was detected only once. CDR3 amino acids: CASGQGQPPYGYTF. Here the CDR3 DNA reads TGTGCCAGCGGCCAGGGACAGCCACCCTATGGCTACACCTTC. The chain couples TRBV6-1 to TRBJ1-2, with 7 bases fitting TRBD1. The CDR3 covers 14 residues. The V and J ends lost 8 bases and 4 bases, in that order; junction bases with no gene match: 10. Germline loops: CDR1 MNHNS, CDR2 SASEGT.

The CDR3 DNA is TGTGCCAGCAGCTTAGGAGCAGGGGACTACGAGCAGTACTTC. Translating gives CASSLGAGDYEQYF. This sequence joins TRBV11-3 and TRBJ2-7, with D perhaps TRBD1 (6 bases). From germline, CDR1 is SGHNT and CDR2 YENEEA. The CDR3 is 14 amino acids. Trimming removed 1 base at V and 3 bases at J, with 10 bases between.

This clone has a handful of counts. J is TRBJ2-1 and V is TRBV11-2, with D possibly matching TRBD1 (5 bases). Germline V gene data show CDR1 as SGHAT and CDR2 as FQNNGV. The CDR3 has 17 residues. Trimming removed 1 base from V and 3 bases from J, with 16 bases in between. CDR3 in DNA: TGTGCCAGCAGCTTAGCGGCAGGGATTGGGGTCTACAATGAGCAGTTCTTC. Its translation is CASSLAAGIGVYNEQFF.

This chain joins TRBV19 and TRBJ2-2; D not certain. The V end lost 4 bases, the J end lost 0 bases, and 3 bases lay between the germline ends. Germline V CDR1 and CDR2: LNHDA, SQIVND (reference sequence). This CDR3 has 13 amino acids. Written as DNA, the CDR3 is TGTGCCAGTAGTAACGCGAACACCGGGGAGCTGTTTTTT. It specifies CASSNANTGELFF.